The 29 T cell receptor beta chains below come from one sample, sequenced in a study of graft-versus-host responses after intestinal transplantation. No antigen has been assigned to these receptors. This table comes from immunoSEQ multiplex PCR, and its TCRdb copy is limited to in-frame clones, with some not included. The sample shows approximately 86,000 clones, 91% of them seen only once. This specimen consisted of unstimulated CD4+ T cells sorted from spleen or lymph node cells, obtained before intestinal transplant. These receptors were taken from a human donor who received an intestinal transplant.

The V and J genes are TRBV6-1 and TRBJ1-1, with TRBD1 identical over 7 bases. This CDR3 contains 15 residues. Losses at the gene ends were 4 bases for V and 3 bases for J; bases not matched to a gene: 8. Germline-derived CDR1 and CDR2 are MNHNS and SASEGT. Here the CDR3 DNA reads TGTGCCAGCAGTGCAGTAGGGGGCCGATACACTGAAGCTTTCTTT. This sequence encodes CASSAVGGRYTEAFF.

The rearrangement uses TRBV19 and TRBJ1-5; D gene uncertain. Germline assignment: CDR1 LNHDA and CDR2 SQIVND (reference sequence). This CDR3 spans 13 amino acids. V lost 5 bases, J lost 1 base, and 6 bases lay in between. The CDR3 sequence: CASSQSSNQPQHF. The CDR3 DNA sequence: TGTGCCAGTAGTCAGTCGAGCAATCAGCCCCAGCATTTT.

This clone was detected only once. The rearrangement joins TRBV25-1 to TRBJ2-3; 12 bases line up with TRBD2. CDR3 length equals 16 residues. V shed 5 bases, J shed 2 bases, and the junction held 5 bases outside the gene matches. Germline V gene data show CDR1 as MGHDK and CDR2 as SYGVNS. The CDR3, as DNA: TGTGCCAGCAGTAATCTAGCGGGGGGGCCCACAGATACGCAGTATTTT. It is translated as CASSNLAGGPTDTQYF.

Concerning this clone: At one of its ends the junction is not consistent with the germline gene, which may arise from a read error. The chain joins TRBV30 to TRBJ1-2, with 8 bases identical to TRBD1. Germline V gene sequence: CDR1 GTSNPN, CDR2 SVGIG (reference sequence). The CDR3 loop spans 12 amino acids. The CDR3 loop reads CAWTRQGLPPFF. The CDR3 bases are TGTGCCTGGACGCGACAGGGGCTTCCCCCTTTCTTC.

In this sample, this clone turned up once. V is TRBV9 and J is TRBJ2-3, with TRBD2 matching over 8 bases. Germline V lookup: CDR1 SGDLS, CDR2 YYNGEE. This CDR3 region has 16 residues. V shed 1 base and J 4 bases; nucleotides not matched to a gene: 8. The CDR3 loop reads CASSVYAGGGSDTQYF. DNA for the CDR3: TGTGCCAGCAGCGTATATGCGGGGGGAGGGTCAGATACGCAGTATTTT. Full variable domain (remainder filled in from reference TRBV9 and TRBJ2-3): DSGVTQTPKHLITATGQRVTLRCSPRSGDLSVYWYQQSLDQGLQFLIQYYNGEERAKGNILERFSAQQFPDLHSELNLSSLELGDSALYFCASSVYAGGGSDTQYFGPGTRLTVL.

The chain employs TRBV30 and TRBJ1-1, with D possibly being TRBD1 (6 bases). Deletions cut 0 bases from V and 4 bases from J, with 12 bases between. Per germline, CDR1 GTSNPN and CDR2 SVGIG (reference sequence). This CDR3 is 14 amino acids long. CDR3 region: CAWSVQAGATEAFF. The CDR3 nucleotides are TGTGCCTGGAGTGTACAGGCAGGGGCCACTGAAGCTTTCTTT.

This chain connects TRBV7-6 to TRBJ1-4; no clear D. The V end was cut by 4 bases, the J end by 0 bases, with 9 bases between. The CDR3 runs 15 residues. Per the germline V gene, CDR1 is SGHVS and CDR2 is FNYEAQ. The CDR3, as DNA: TGTGCCAGCAGCTCACAACCTGCAACTAATGAAAAACTGTTTTTT. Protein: CASSSQPATNEKLFF.

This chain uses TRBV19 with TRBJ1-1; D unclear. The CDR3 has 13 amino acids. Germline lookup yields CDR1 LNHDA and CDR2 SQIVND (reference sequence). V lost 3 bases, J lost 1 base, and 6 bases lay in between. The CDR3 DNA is TGTGCCAGTAGTATTTCACAGAACACTGAAGCTTTCTTT. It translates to CASSISQNTEAFF.

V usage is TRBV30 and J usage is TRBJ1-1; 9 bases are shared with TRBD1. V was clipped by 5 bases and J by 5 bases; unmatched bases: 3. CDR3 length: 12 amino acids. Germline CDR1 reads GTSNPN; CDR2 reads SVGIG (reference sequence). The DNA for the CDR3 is TGTGCCTGGGGACAGGGGAAGACTGAAGCTTTCTTT. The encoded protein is CAWGQGKTEAFF.

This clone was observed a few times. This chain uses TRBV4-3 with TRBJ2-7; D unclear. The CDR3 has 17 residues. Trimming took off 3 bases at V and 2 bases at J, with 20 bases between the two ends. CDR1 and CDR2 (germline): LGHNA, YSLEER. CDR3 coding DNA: TGCGCCAGCAGCCAGAATCGCGGCCGCAAAATTACCTACGAGCAGTACTTC. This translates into CASSQNRGRKITYEQYF.

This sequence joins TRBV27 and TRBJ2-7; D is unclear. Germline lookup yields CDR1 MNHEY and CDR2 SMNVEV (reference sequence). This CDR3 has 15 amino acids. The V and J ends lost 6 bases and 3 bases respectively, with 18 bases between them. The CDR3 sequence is CASSSPGRKGYEQYF. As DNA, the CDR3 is TGTGCCAGCAGCTCCCCCGGCAGGAAAGGCTACGAGCAGTACTTC.

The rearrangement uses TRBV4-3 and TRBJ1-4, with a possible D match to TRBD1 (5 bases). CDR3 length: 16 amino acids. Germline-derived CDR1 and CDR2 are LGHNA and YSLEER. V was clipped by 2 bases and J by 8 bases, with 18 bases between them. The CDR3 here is CASSQLWGGNGEKLFF. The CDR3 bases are TGCGCCAGCAGCCAACTTTGGGGGGGAAACGGCGAAAAACTGTTTTTT.

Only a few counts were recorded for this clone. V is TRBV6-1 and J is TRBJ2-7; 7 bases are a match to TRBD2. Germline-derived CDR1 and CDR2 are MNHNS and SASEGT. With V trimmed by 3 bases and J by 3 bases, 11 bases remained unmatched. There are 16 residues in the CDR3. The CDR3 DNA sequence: TGTGCCAGCAGTGATTACGTTCTCAGCGGGGTCTACGAGCAGTACTTC. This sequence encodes CASSDYVLSGVYEQYF.

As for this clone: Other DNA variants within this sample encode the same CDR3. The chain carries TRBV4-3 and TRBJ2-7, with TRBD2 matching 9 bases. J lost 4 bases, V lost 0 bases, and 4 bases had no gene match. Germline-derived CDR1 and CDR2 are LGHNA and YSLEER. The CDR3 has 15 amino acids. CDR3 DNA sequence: TGCGCCAGCAGCCAAGAGGCGGGAGGGGGTTACGAGCAGTACTTC. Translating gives CASSQEAGGGYEQYF.

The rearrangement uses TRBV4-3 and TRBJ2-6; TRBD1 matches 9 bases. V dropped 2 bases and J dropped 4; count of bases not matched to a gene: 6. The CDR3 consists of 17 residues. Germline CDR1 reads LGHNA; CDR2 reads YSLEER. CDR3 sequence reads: CASSQNTGGGGANVLTF. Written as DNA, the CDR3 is TGCGCCAGCAGCCAAAACACAGGGGGCGGGGGGGCCAACGTCCTGACTTTC.

CDR3 amino acids: CASSGGPGASYNSPLHF. The CDR3 nucleotides read TGTGCCAGCAGCGGGGGGCCCGGGGCATCCTATAATTCACCCCTCCACTTT. This sequence joins TRBV9 and TRBJ1-6; D possibly corresponds to TRBD1 (6 bases). V was trimmed by 3 bases and J by 1 base, leaving 14 bases between them. Per germline, CDR1 SGDLS and CDR2 YYNGEE. The CDR3 is made up of 17 amino acids. Supplemented by reference TRBV9 and TRBJ1-6, the full variable domain reads DSGVTQTPKHLITATGQRVTLRCSPRSGDLSVYWYQQSLDQGLQFLIQYYNGEERAKGNILERFSAQQFPDLHSELNLSSLELGDSALYFCASSGGPGASYNSPLHFGNGTRLTVT.

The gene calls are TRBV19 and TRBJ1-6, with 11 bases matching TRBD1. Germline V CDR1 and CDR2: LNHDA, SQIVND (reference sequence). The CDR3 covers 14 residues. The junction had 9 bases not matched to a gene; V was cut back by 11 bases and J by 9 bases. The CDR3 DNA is TGTGCCTCACAGTGGGGACAGGGGGGTTCACCCCTCCACTTT. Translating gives CASQWGQGGSPLHF.

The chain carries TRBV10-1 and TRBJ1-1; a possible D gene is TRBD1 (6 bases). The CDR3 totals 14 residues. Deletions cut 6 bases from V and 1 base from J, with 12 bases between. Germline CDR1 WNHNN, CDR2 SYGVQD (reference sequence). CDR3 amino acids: CASSPDRRNTEAFF. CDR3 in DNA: TGCGCCAGCAGCCCGGACAGAAGGAACACTGAAGCTTTCTTT.

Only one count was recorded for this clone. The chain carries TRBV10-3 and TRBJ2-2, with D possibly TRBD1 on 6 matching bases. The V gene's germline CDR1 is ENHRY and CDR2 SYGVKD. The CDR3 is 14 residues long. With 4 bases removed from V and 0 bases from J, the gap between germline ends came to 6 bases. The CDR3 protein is CAISAGANTGELFF. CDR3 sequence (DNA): TGTGCCATCAGTGCAGGGGCGAACACCGGGGAGCTGTTTTTT.

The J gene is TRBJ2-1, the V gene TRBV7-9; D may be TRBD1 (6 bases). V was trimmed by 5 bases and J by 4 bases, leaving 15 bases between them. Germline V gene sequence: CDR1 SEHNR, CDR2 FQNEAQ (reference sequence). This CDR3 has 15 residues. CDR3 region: CASSEGGQFYNEQFF. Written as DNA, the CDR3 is TGTGCCAGCAGCGAAGGAGGACAGTTTTACAATGAGCAGTTCTTC.

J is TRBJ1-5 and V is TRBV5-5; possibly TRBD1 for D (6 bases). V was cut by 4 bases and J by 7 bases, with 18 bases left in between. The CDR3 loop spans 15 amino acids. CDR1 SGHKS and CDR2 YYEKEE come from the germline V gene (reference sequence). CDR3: CASSPGDQGTQPQHF. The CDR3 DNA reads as TGTGCCAGCAGCCCAGGTGACCAGGGGACCCAGCCCCAGCATTTT.

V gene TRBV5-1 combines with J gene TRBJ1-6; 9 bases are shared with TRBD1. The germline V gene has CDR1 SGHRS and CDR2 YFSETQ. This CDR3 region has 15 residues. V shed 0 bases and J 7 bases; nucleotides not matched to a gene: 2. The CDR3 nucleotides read TGCGCCAGCAGCTTGGCCGGGACAGGGAATTCACCCCTCCACTTT. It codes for CASSLAGTGNSPLHF. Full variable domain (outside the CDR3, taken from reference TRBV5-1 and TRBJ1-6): KAGVTQTPRYLIKTRGQQVTLSCSPISGHRSVSWYQQTPGQGLQFLFEYFSETQRNKGNFPGRFSGRQFSNSRSEMNVSTLELGDSALYLCASSLAGTGNSPLHFGNGTRLTVT.

DNA for the CDR3: TGTGCCACCAGCAGAGATTATCCGGGACAGATGAATCAGCCCCAGCATTTT. This encodes CATSRDYPGQMNQPQHF. The rearrangement links TRBV15 to TRBJ1-5; 7 bases are a match to TRBD1. The germline V gene has CDR1 LNHNV and CDR2 YYDKDF (reference sequence). After removal of 0 bases from V and 4 bases from J, the junction contained 9 bases not matched to a gene. The CDR3 is 17 residues long.

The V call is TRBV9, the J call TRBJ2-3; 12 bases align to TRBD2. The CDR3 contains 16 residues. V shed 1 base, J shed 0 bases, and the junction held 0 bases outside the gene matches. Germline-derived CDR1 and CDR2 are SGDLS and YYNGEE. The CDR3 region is CASSVTSGGSTDTQYF. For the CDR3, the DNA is TGTGCCAGCAGCGTAACTAGCGGGGGGAGCACAGATACGCAGTATTTT. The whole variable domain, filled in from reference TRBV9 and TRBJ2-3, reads DSGVTQTPKHLITATGQRVTLRCSPRSGDLSVYWYQQSLDQGLQFLIQYYNGEERAKGNILERFSAQQFPDLHSELNLSSLELGDSALYFCASSVTSGGSTDTQYFGPGTRLTVL.

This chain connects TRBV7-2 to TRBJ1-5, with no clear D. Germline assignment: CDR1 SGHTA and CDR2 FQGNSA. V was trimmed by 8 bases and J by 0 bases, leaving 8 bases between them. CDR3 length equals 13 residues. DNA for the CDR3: TGTGCCAGCGGCGGGATTAGCAATCAGCCCCAGCATTTT. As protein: CASGGISNQPQHF.

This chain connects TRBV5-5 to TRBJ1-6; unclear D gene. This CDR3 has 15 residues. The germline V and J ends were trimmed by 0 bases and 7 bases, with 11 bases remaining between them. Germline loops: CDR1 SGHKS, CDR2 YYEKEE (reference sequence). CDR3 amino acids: CASSLVRAQNSPLHF. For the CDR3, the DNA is TGTGCCAGCAGCTTGGTGAGGGCACAGAATTCACCCCTCCACTTT.

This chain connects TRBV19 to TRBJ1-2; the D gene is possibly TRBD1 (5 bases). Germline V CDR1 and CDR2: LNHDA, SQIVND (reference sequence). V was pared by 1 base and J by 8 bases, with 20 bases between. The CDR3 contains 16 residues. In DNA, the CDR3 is TGTGCCAGTAGTATAGCCCGCGGGACGGGGTTGAGGGGCTACACCTTC. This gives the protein CASSIARGTGLRGYTF.

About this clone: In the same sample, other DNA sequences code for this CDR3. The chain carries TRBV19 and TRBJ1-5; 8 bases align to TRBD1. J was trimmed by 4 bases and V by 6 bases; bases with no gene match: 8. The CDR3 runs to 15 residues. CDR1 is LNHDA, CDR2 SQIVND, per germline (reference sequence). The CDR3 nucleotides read TGTGCCAGTAGAAGAGACAGGGGATTAAATCAGCCCCAGCATTTT. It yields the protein CASRRDRGLNQPQHF.

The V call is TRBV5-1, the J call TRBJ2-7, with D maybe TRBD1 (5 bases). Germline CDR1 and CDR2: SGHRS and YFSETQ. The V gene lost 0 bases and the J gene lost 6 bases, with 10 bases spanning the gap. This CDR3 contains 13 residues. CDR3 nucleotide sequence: TGCGCCAGCAGCTTGGCACAGGCCTCCGAGCAGTACTTC. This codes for CASSLAQASEQYF.